Reported below is one TCR beta chain. Profiling relied on immunoSEQ multiplex PCR, and the TCRdb table lists in-frame clones only, not all of them. The table lists 200,000 to 250,000 clones, around 89% of them singletons, with around 3.2% in the top ten. This specimen comes from a study of blood T cell repertoires in COVID-19. The ends were cut back, 8 bases at V and 1 base at J, with 17 bases in the middle. The CDR3 runs 15 residues. Germline CDR1 SNHLY, CDR2 FYNNEI. The V gene is TRBV2, the J gene TRBJ1-1; D uncertain. The sample was PBMCs or T cells enriched from blood (not recorded which). The sequence was obtained from a woman aged 18-29 years in a cohort exposed to, infected with or recovered from COVID-19 (not recorded which). The chain's CDR3 is CASQRPGVSNTEAFF. CDR3 nucleotide sequence: TGTGCCAGCCAAAGACCGGGAGTATCGAACACTGAAGCTTTCTTT.